Reported below is one T cell receptor (beta chain). The data belong to a study of blood T cell repertoires in COVID-19. V lost 5 bases to trimming and J lost 0 bases; unmatched junction nucleotides: 6. Looked up from germline, CDR1 is LNHDA and CDR2 is SQIVND (reference sequence). CDR3 size: 15 residues. Participants were aged roughly 18 to 89 years, lived in some 23 US areas, and enrolled virtually. As originally analysed: Reference gene primer amplification yielded estimated nucleated cell counts. TCRdb's table, derived via immunoSEQ multiplex PCR, lists solely in-frame clones and lacks some. V and J calls and clone size follow that table, whereas D and trimming were derived from the DNA. The sample holds roughly 200,000 clones, 80% to 90% seen once.

The sample comprised PBMCs or T cells enriched from blood (not recorded which). The clonotype originates from a middle-aged woman with acute COVID-19. This chain uses TRBV19 with TRBJ1-1; 7 bases map to TRBD1. CDR3 residues: CASSERDRLNTEAFF. In DNA form, the CDR3 reads TGTGCCAGTAGTGAACGGGACAGATTGAACACTGAAGCTTTCTTT.